Described below is a single T cell receptor (beta chain) sequence and its context. As yet, its antigen is unknown. These data belong to a study of cytotoxic CD8 clonotypes in ibrutinib-treated CLL. Study information: In all, about 11 patients were relapsed/refractory, around 15 were treatment-naive and 17 were IGHV unmutated. Patients attained 24 partial and 2 complete responses; at median roughly 73 months, approximately 14 remained remitted while around twelve progressed. Study results and caveats: Ibrutinib response saw clonality rise, and progression saw it return toward baseline.

The intended depth for sequencing was 1 in 200,000 to 1 in 1 million T cells. The table came from immunoSEQ multiplex PCR; TCRdb's copy has only in-frame clones and leaves some out. Seen here are roughly 200,000 clones, 70% observed once, and the top ten hold roughly 6.4%. There are 17 residues in the CDR3. CDR1 and CDR2 (germline): LNHNV, YYDKDF (reference sequence). Trimming removed 3 bases at V and 0 bases at J, with 15 bases between. The source material was PBMCs, sampled after 12 months of ibrutinib treatment. The rearrangement links TRBV15 to TRBJ1-3; TRBD1 is a possible D gene (6 bases). This TCR derives from a human donor with chronic lymphocytic leukemia. The CDR3, as DNA: TGTGCCACCAGCAGTACAACAGGGTGGGCCTCTGGAAACACCATATATTTT. This encodes CATSSTTGWASGNTIYF.